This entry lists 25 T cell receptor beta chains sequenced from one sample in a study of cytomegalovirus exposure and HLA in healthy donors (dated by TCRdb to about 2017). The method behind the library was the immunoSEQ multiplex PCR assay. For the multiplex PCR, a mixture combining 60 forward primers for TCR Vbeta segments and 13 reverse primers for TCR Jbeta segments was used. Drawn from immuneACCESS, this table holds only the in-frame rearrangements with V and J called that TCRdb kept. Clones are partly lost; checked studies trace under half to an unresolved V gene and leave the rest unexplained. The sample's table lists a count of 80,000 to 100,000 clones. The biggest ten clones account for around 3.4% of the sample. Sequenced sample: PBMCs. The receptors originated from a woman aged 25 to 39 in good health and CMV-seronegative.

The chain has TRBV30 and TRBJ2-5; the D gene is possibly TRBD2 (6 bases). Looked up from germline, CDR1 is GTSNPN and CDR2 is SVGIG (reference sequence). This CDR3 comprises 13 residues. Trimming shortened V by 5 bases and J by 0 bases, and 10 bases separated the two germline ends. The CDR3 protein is CAWSRDYQETQYF. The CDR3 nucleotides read TGTGCCTGGTCGAGGGACTACCAAGAGACCCAGTACTTC.

This CDR3 reads CASSPSDRAHQPQHF. The CDR3 nucleotides are TGTGCCAGTAGTCCCTCGGACAGGGCGCATCAGCCCCAGCATTTT. The chain employs TRBV19 and TRBJ1-5; 8 nucleotides line up with TRBD1. This CDR3 is 15 amino acids long. Germline V gene data show CDR1 as LNHDA and CDR2 as SQIVND (reference sequence). J lost 5 bases, V lost 5 bases, and 8 bases had no gene match.

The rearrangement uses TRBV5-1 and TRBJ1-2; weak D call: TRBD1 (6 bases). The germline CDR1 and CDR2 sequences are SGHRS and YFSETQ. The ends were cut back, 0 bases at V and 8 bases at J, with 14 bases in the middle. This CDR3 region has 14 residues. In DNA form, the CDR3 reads TGCGCCAGCAGCTTGGCACAGGGAATAGAGGGCTACACCTTC. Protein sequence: CASSLAQGIEGYTF.

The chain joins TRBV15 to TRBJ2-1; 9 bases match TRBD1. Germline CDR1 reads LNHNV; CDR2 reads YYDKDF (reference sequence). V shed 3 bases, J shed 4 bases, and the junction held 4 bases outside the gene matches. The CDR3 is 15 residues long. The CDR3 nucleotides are TGTGCCACCAGCAGTGGGACAGGGCAATACAATGAGCAGTTCTTC. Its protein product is CATSSGTGQYNEQFF.

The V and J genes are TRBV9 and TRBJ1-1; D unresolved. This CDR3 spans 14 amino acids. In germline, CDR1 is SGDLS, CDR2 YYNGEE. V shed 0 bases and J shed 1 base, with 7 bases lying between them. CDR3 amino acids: CASSVGGENTEAFF. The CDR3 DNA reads TGTGCCAGCAGCGTAGGCGGGGAGAACACTGAAGCTTTCTTT.

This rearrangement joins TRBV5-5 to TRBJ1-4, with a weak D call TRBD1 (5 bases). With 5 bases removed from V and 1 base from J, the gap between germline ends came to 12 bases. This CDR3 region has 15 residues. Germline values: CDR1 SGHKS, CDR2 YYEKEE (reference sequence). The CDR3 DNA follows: TGTGCCAGCAGGTTGATTGGACAAACTAATGAAAAACTGTTTTTT. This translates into CASRLIGQTNEKLFF.

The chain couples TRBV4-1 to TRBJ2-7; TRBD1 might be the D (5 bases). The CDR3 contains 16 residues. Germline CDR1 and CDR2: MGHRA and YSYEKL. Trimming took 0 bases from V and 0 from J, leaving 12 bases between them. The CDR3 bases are TGCGCCAGCAGCCAAGACCCAGGGATTCCCTCCTACGAGCAGTACTTC. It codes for CASSQDPGIPSYEQYF.

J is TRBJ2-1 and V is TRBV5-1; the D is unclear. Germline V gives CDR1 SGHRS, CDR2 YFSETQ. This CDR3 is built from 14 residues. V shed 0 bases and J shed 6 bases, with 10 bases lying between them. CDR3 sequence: CASSLAGAPNEQFF. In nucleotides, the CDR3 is TGCGCCAGCAGCTTGGCCGGTGCTCCCAATGAGCAGTTCTTC.

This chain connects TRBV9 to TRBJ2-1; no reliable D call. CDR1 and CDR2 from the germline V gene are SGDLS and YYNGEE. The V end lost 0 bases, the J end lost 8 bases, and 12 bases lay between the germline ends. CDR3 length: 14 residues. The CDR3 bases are TGTGCCAGCAGCGTAGAGGATCTAGAGGATGAGCAGTTCTTC. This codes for CASSVEDLEDEQFF.

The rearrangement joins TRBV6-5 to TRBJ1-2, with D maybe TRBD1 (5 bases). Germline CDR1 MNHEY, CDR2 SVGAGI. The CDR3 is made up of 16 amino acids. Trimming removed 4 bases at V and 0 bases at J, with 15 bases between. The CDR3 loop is CASSSKGREANYGYTF. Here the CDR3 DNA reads TGTGCCAGCAGTTCCAAGGGGAGGGAAGCTAACTATGGCTACACCTTC.

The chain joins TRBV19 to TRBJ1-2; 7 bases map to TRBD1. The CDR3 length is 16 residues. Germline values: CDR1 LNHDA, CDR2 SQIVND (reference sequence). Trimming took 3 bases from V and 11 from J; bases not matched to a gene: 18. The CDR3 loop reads CASSIFAGRGTLGYTF. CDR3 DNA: TGTGCCAGTAGTATCTTCGCCGGCAGGGGGACTCTCGGGTACACCTTC.

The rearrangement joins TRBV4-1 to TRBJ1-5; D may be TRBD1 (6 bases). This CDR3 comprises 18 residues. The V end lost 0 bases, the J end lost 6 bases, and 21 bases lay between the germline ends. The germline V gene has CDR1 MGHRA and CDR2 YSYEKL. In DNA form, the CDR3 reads TGCGCCAGCAGCCAAGATCAGTCACTGACAGGCTATCGTCAGCCCCAGCATTTT. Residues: CASSQDQSLTGYRQPQHF.

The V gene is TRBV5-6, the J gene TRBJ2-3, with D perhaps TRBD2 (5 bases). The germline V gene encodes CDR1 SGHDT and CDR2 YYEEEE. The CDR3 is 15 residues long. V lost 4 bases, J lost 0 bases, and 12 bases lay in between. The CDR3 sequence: CASSRTATSTDTQYF. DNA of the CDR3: TGTGCCAGCAGCCGGACTGCTACTAGCACAGATACGCAGTATTTT.

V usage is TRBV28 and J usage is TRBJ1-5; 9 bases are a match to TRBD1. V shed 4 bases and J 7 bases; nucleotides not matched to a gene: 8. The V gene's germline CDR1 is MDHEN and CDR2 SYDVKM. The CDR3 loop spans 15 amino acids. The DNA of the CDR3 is TGTGCCAGCAGTTCGGGACAGGGAGGTTGGCAGCCCCAGCATTTT. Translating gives CASSSGQGGWQPQHF.

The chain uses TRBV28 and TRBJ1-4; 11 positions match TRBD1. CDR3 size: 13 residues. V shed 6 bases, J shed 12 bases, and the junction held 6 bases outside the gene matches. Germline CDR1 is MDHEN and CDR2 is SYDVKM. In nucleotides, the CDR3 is TGTGCCAGCAGGGACAGGGGGCTTATGGAACTGTTTTTT. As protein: CASRDRGLMELFF.

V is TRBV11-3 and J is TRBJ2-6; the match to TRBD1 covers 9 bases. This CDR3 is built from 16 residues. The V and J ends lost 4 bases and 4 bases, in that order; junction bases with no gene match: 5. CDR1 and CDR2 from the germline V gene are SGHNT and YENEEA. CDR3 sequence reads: CASSSGTGPGANVLTF. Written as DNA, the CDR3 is TGTGCCAGCAGCTCCGGGACAGGGCCCGGGGCCAACGTCCTGACTTTC. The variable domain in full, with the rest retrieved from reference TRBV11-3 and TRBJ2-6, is EAGVVQSPRYKIIEKKQPVAFWCNPISGHNTLYWYLQNLGQGPELLIRYENEEAVDDSQLPKDRFSAERLKGVDSTLKIQPAELGDSAVYLCASSSGTGPGANVLTFGAGSRLTVL.

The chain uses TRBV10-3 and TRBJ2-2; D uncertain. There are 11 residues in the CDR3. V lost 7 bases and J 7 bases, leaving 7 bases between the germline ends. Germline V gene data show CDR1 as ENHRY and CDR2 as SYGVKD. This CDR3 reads CAITSGGELFF. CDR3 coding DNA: TGTGCCATCACCTCCGGCGGGGAGCTGTTTTTT.

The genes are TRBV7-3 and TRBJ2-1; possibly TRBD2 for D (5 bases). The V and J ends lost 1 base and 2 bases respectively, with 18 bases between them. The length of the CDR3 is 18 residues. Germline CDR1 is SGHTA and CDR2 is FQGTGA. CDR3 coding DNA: TGTGCCAGCAGCTTAAGGAAGCTGGCCAGCGGAACCTACAATGAGCAGTTCTTC. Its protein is CASSLRKLASGTYNEQFF.

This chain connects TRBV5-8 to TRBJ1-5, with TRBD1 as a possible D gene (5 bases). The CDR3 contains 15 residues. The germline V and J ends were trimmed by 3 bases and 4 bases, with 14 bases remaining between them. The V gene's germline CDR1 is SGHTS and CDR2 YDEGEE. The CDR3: CASSWGAGWNQPQHF. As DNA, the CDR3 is TGTGCCAGCAGCTGGGGCGCCGGGTGGAATCAGCCCCAGCATTTT.

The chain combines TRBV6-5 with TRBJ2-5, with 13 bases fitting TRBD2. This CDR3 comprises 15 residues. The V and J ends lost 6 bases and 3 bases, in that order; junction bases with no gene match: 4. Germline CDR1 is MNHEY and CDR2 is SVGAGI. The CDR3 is CASSPGTSGEETQYF. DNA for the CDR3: TGTGCCAGCAGCCCCGGGACTAGCGGGGAAGAGACCCAGTACTTC.

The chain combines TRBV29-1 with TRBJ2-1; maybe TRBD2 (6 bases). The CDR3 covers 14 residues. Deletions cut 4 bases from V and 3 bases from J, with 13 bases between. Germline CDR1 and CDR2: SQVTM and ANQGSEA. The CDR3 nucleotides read TGCAGCGTTGGGGTGGAGGGCGTCTACAATGAGCAGTTCTTC. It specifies CSVGVEGVYNEQFF.

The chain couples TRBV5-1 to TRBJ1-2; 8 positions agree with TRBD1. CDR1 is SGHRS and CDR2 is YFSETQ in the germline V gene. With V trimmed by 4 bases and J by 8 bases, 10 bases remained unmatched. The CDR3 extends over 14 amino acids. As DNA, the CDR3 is TGCGCCAGCAGCCCGCAGGGACAGGCGGGAGGCTACACCTTC. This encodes CASSPQGQAGGYTF.

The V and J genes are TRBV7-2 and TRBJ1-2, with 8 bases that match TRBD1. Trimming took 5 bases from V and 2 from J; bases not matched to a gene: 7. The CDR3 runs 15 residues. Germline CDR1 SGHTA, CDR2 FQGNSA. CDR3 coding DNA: TGTGCCAGCAGCCCTGGGACAGGAACCAACTATGGCTACACCTTC. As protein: CASSPGTGTNYGYTF.

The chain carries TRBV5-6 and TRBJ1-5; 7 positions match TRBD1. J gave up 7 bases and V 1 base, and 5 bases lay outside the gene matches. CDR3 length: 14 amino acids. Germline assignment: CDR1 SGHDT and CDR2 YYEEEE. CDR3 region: CASSLLTGQQPQHF. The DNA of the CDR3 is TGTGCCAGCAGCTTGCTGACAGGGCAACAGCCCCAGCATTTT.

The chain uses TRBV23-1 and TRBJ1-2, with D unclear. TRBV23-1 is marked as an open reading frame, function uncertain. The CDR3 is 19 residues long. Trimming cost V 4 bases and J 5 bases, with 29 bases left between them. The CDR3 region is CASSLRPGRASGKGYGYTF. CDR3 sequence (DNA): TGCGCCAGCAGTCTAAGGCCGGGGAGGGCCAGTGGAAAAGGATATGGCTACACCTTC.